This is a list of T cell receptor beta chains from one sample in a study of T cell repertoires in cytomegalovirus infection. Their recognized antigens are unknown. TCRdb called the reads again in MiXCR, with one record for every CDR3 protein. The sample yields 140,000 to 150,000 distinct CDR3 sequences, approximately 30% seen once. This specimen was CD8+ T cells from cultured PBMCs, taken from culture after CMV antigen stimulation. These receptors all come from a human donor in good health (CMV status not recorded). Some clones in this sample may be carry-over from other donors' samples. The conserved cysteine and the conserved F or W are not part of the CDR3 here. Clone size is not always given. Where it is, it says once, few, many or a class for expanded clones.

many TRBJ2-7 TRBV7-9 ASSLVARWEQY
- TRBJ2-7 TRBV6-5 ASSTRGLNYEQY
few TRBJ2-7 TRBV20-1 SALQGASYEQY
medium-sized TRBJ2-1 TRBV28 ASRHIIGVHEQF
- TRBJ1-4 TRBV28 ASSLSWGATNEKLF
- TRBJ1-1 TRBV7-4 ASSIGGLDTEAF
many TRBJ1-1 TRBV7-6 ASSLPDGTGALGKTEAF
few TRBJ2-3 TRBV12-3/TRBV12-4 ASNFPNRAPDTQY
- TRBJ1-5 TRBV2 ASSEFPGTYSNQPQH
- TRBJ2-2 TRBV15 ATSGDRNTGELF
- TRBJ1-5 TRBV7-2 VSSPGTASNQPKH
- TRBJ1-1 TRBV27 ASSRRDLRTEAF
- TRBJ2-3 TRBV12-3/TRBV12-4 ASAGTTLTDTQY
few TRBJ2-1 TRBV14 ASSLTSGGAF
many TRBJ2-1 TRBV10-3 AISELTSGSYNEQF
- TRBJ1-2 TRBV6-6 ASSYLGSNYGYT
many TRBJ2-5 TRBV7-6 ASSQGLVPETQY
few TRBJ2-1 TRBV4-1 ASSPLTSGGYNEQF
few TRBJ2-2 TRBV20-1 SARRSQNIYRTGELF
- TRBJ2-2 TRBV5-6 ASSLDWTTNTGELF
- TRBJ1-1 TRBV27 ASRKATEAF
few TRBJ1-1 TRBV7-9 ASSLPPGGTGSFWWTEAF
- TRBJ2-7 TRBV4-1 ASSQGQVGSYEQY
- TRBJ2-3 TRBV6-2/TRBV6-3 ASSYLGGGTDTQY
- TRBJ2-3 TRBV29-1 SVEGTYTDTQY
few TRBJ2-3 TRBV2 ASSDNSPTDTQY
- TRBJ2-6 TRBV2 ASSEGQGSGANVLT
many TRBJ2-7 TRBV10-3 AISPESSYEQY
many TRBJ1-1 TRBV4-1 ASSPSLNTEAF